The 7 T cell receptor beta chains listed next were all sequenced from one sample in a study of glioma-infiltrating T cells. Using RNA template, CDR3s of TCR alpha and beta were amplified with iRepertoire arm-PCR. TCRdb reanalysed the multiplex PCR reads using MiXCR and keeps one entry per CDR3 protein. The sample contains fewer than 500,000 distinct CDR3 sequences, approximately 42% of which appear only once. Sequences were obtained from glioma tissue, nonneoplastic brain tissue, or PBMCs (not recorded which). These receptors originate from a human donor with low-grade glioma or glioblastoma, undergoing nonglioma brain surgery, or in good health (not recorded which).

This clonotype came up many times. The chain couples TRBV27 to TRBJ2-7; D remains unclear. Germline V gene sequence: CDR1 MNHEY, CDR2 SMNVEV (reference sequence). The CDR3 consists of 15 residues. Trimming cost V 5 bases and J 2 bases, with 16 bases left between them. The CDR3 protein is CASSLMFSHTYEQYF. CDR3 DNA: TGTGCCAGCAGTCTGATGTTCTCTCACACCTACGAGCAGTACTTC.

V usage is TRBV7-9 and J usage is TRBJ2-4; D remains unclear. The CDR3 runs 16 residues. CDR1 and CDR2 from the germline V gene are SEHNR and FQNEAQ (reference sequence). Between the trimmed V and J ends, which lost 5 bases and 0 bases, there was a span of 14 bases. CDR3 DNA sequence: TGTGCCAGCAGCGGGTGGGCGGACCTAGCCAAAAACATTCAGTACTTC. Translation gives CASSGWADLAKNIQYF.

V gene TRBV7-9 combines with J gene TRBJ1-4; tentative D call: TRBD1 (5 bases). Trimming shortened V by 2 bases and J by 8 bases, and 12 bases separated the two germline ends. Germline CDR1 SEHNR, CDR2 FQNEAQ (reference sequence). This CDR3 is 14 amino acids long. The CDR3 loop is CASSLWPGLEKLFF. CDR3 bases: TGTGCCAGCAGCTTATGGCCAGGGTTGGAAAAACTGTTTTTT.

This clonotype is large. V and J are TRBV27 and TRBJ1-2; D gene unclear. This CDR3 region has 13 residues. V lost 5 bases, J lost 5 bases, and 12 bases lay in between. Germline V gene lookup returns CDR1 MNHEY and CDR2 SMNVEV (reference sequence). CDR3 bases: TGTGCCAGCAGTGTAATTATGGGGTATGGCTACACCTTC. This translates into CASSVIMGYGYTF.

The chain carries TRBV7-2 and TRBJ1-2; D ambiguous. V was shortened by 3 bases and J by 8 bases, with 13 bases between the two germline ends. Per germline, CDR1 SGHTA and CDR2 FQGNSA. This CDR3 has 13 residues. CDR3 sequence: CASSFDKVGGYTF. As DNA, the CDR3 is TGTGCCAGCAGCTTTGACAAGGTAGGGGGCTACACCTTC.

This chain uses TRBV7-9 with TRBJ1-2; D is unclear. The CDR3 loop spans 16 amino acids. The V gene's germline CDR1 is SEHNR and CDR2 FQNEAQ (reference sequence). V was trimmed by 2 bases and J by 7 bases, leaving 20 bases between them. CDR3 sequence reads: CASSLTDVGILFGYTF. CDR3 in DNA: TGTGCCAGCAGCTTAACAGACGTGGGGATTTTGTTTGGCTACACCTTC. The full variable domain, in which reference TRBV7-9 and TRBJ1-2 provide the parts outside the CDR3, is DTGVSQNPRHKITKRGQNVTFRCDPISEHNRLYWYRQTLGQGPEFLTYFQNEAQLEKSRLLSDRFSAERPKGSFSTLEIQRTEQGDSAMYLCASSLTDVGILFGYTFGSGTRLTVV.

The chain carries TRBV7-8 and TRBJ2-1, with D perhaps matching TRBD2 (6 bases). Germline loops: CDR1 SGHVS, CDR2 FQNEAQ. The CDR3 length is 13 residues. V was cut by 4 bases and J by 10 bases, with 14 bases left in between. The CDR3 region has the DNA TGTGCCAGCAGCTGGGAGACTAGTTTCGAGCAGTTCTTC. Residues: CASSWETSFEQFF.